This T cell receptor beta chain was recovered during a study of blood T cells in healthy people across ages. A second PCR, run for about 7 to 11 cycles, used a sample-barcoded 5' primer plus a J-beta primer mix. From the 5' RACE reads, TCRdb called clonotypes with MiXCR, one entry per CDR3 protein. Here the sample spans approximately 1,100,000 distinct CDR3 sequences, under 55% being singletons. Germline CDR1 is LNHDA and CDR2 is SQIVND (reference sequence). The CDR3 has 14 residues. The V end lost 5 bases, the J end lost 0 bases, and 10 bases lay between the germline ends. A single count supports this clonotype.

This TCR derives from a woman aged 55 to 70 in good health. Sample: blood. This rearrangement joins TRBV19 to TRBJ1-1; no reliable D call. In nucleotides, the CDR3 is TGTGCCAGTAGTTCGTCCAGAGTGAACACTGAAGCTTTCTTT. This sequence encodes CASSSSRVNTEAFF. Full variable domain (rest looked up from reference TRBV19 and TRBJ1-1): DGGITQSPKYLFRKEGQNVTLSCEQNLNHDAMYWYRQDPGQGLRLIYYSQIVNDFQKGDIAEGYSVSREKKESFPLTVTSAQKNPTAFYLCASSSSRVNTEAFFGQGTRLTVV.